A single TCR beta chain is shown here with its context. This sample is drawn from a study of identical twins. A universal primer site was incorporated via template switching, and the cDNA contained unique molecular identifiers. TCRdb reprocessed the 5' RACE reads via MiXCR and lists one record per CDR3 protein. Counted here are 650,000 to 750,000 distinct CDR3 sequences, around 20% occurring once; the ten biggest clones make up 4% to 4.5%. The CDR3 totals 14 residues. CDR1 SGHVS and CDR2 FNYEAQ come from the germline V gene. Trimming removed 2 bases at V and 4 bases at J, with 10 bases between. This sample was shared with a second study, whose subject was T cells expressing NK-cell markers. As reported in that work: The CD3+CD56-NKG2C+ fraction of several donors was also led by these clonotypes.

This receptor was taken from a woman aged 18-29 years in good health. Sample: PBMCs. The chain joins TRBV7-6 to TRBJ2-3, with no clear D. CDR3 protein: CASSLRLQPDTQYF. CDR3 coding DNA: TGTGCCAGCAGCTTAAGACTCCAACCAGATACGCAGTATTTT.